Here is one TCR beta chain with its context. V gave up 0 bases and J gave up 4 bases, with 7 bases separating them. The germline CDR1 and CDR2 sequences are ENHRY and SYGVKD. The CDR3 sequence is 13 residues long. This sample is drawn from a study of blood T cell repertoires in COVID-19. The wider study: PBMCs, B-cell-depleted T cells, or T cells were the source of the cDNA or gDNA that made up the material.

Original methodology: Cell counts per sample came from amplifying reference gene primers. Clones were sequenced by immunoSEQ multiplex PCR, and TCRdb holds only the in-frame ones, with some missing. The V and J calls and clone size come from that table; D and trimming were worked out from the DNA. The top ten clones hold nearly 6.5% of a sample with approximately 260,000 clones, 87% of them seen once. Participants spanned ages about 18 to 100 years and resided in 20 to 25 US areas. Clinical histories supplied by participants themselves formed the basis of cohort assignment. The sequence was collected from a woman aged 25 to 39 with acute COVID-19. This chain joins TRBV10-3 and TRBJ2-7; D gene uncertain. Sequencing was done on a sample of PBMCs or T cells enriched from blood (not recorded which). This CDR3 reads CAISESGNYEQYF. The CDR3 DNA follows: TGTGCCATCAGTGAGTCGGGCAATTACGAGCAGTACTTC.